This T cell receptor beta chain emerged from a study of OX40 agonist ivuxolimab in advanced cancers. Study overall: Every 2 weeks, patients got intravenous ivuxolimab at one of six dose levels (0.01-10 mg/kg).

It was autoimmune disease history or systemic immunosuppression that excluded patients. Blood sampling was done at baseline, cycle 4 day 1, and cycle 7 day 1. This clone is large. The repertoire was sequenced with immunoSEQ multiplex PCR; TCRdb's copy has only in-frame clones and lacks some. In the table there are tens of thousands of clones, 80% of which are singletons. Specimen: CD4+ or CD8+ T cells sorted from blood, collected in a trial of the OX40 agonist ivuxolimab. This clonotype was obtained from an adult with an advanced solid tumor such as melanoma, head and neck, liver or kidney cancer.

CDR3 loop: CASSYAGAGELFF. Here the CDR3 DNA reads TGTGCCAGCAGCTATGCAGGGGCCGGGGAGCTGTTTTTT. The chain employs TRBV6-6 and TRBJ2-2, with D perhaps matching TRBD1 (6 bases). V was trimmed by 6 bases and J by 6 bases, leaving 11 bases between them. CDR1 is MNHNY and CDR2 is SVGAGI in the germline V gene (reference sequence). The CDR3 is 13 residues long.